The source of this T cell receptor (beta chain) is a study of blood T cell repertoires in COVID-19. Whole-study context: There were acute and convalescent COVID-19 samples, and they came from the United States, Italy and Spain. From T cells, B-cell-depleted T cells, or PBMCs came the material, which was cDNA or gDNA.

This clone was observed once. Germline V gene lookup returns CDR1 SEHNR and CDR2 FQNEAQ (reference sequence). V lost 5 bases and J 5 bases, leaving 12 bases between the germline ends. The CDR3 consists of 13 residues. Using immunoSEQ multiplex PCR, the repertoire was profiled, and TCRdb retains in-frame clones only, with some absent. The sample has roughly 92,000 clones, around four fifths seen once. This receptor was taken from a woman older than 75 with active or convalescent COVID-19. Sequenced sample: peripheral blood. The rearrangement joins TRBV7-9 to TRBJ1-2; the D is unclear. For the CDR3, the DNA is TGTGCCAGCAGCCCAGCACGGGGATATGGCTACACCTTC. Translating it yields CASSPARGYGYTF.